The clone carrying this T cell receptor (beta chain) was observed a handful of times. Its antigen remains unknown. From the 5' RACE reads, TCRdb called clonotypes with MiXCR, one entry per CDR3 protein. The sample includes more than 250,000 distinct CDR3 sequences, under 8.5% of them seen just once. This sample is drawn from a study of CD8 T cells in ankylosing spondylitis. Study-wide results and caveats: Clones linked to disease were reported to show significant enrichment in matched ankylosing spondylitis synovial fluid. Characteristic, it appeared, of ankylosing spondylitis blood was a TCR beta motif of about eight highly homologous variants.

Trimming removed 9 bases from V and 2 bases from J, with 11 bases in between. Germline-derived CDR1 and CDR2 are ENHRY and SYGVKD. This CDR3 spans 14 amino acids. The sequenced material came from blood, either unsorted or a sorted T cell fraction (not recorded which). This sequence joins TRBV10-3 and TRBJ2-6; perhaps TRBD2 as D (5 bases). The receptor comes from a male donor with ankylosing spondylitis. CDR3 loop: CAIHDGAGANVLTF. Written as DNA, the CDR3 is TGTGCCATACACGACGGGGCTGGGGCCAACGTCCTGACTTTC.